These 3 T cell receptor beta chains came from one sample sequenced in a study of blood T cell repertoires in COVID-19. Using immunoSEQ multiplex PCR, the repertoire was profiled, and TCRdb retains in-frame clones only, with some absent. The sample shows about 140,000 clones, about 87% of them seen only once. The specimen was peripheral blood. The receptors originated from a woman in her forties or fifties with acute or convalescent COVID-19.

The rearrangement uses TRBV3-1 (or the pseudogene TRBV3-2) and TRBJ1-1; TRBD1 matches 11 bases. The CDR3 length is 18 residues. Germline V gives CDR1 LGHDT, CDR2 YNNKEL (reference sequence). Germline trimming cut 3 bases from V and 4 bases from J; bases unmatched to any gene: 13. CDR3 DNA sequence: TGTGCCAGCAGCCATCAAACCGGGACAGGGGGAGTTGGCACTGAAGCTTTCTTT. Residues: CASSHQTGTGGVGTEAFF.

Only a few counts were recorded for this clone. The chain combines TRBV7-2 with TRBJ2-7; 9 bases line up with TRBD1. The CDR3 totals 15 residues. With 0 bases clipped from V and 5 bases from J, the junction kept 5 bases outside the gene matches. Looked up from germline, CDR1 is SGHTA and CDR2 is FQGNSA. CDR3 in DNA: TGTGCCAGCAGCTTAGCAGGACAGGGGTTCGACGAGCAGTACTTC. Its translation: CASSLAGQGFDEQYF. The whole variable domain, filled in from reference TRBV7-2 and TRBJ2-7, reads GAGVSQSPSNKVTEKGKDVELRCDPISGHTALYWYRQSLGQGLEFLIYFQGNSAPDKSGLPSDRFSAERTGGSVSTLTIQRTQQEDSAVYLCASSLAGQGFDEQYFGPGTRLTVT.

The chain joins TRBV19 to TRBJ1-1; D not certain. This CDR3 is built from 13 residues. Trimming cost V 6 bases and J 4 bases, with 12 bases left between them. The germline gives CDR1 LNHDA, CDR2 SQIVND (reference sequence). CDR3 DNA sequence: TGTGCCAGTAGAATTTCGGGAGGCACTGAAGCTTTCTTT. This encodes CASRISGGTEAFF.